The 5 T cell receptor beta chains below come from one sample, sequenced in a study of OX40 agonist ivuxolimab in advanced cancers. Repertoires were generated with immunoSEQ multiplex PCR, while TCRdb's copy carries only in-frame clones and drops some. The data hold about 62,000 clones, with 82% observed a single time. Material: CD4+ or CD8+ T cells sorted from blood, obtained in a trial of the OX40 agonist ivuxolimab. Receptors originate from an adult with an advanced solid tumor such as melanoma, head and neck, liver or kidney cancer.

The chain employs TRBV6-6 and TRBJ2-1, with 9 bases fitting TRBD1. V was clipped by 9 bases and J by 3 bases; unmatched bases: 6. CDR1 is MNHNY, CDR2 SVGAGI, per germline (reference sequence). This CDR3 has 14 amino acids. CDR3 DNA sequence: TGTGCCAGTACAGGGGGCGGGAACTACAATGAGCAGTTCTTC. It is translated as CASTGGGNYNEQFF.

V usage is TRBV4-2 and J usage is TRBJ1-6; D is uncertain. The germline CDR1 and CDR2 sequences are LGHNA and YNFKEQ. CDR3 length equals 16 residues. Trimming shortened V by 3 bases and J by 1 base, and 10 bases separated the two germline ends. CDR3 sequence reads: CASSHVQNSYNSPLHF. In DNA, the CDR3 is TGTGCCAGCAGCCACGTACAGAATTCCTATAATTCACCCCTCCACTTT.

The rearrangement links TRBV19 to TRBJ2-2; D is unresolved. The CDR3 totals 12 residues. Trimming took 7 bases from V and 3 from J, leaving 6 bases between them. Germline lookup yields CDR1 LNHDA and CDR2 SQIVND (reference sequence). CDR3 amino acids: CASNFYTGELFF. CDR3 bases: TGTGCCAGTAACTTCTACACCGGGGAGCTGTTTTTT.

The CDR3 region has the DNA TGCAGCGTTGCCGAGTACCTTAACTATGGCTACACCTTC. Its translation is CSVAEYLNYGYTF. This chain joins TRBV29-1 and TRBJ1-2; D not resolved. CDR1 SQVTM and CDR2 ANQGSEA come from the germline V gene. This CDR3 is built from 13 residues. Trimming took 4 bases from V and 1 from J, leaving 10 bases between them.

The genes are TRBV7-8 and TRBJ1-4; maybe TRBD1 (5 bases). The V gene's germline CDR1 is SGHVS and CDR2 FQNEAQ. The V and J ends lost 5 bases and 5 bases respectively, with 12 bases between them. The CDR3 totals 14 residues. The CDR3 loop is CASSQGTGNEKLFF. The DNA of the CDR3 is TGTGCCAGCAGCCAAGGGACGGGGAATGAAAAACTGTTTTTT. Filled out from reference TRBV7-8 and TRBJ1-4, the complete variable domain reads GAGVSQSPRYKVAKRGQDVALRCDPISGHVSLFWYQQALGQGPEFLTYFQNEAQLDKSGLPSDRFFAERPEGSVSTLKIQRTQQEDSAVYLCASSQGTGNEKLFFGSGTQLSVL.